These 18 T cell receptor beta chains share one sample of origin, sequenced in a study of blood T cell repertoires in COVID-19. TCRdb's table, derived via immunoSEQ multiplex PCR, lists solely in-frame clones and lacks some. Here the sample spans approximately 110,000 clones, 84% being singletons. The sequencing sample was made of peripheral blood. The receptors shown here come from a woman aged 80 or older with active or convalescent COVID-19.

V is TRBV9 and J is TRBJ2-1; weak D call: TRBD2 (6 bases). The germline V and J ends were trimmed by 1 base and 7 bases, with 9 bases remaining between them. This CDR3 contains 13 residues. The germline gives CDR1 SGDLS, CDR2 YYNGEE. CDR3 region: CASSVTRDNEQFF. The CDR3 DNA is TGTGCCAGCAGCGTAACGCGGGATAATGAGCAGTTCTTC.

This chain uses TRBV5-1 with TRBJ1-2; D unresolved. Germline lookup yields CDR1 SGHRS and CDR2 YFSETQ. The V end lost 2 bases, the J end lost 2 bases, and 10 bases lay between the germline ends. This CDR3 is 14 amino acids long. The CDR3 spells CASSLATQNYGYTF. CDR3 sequence (DNA): TGCGCCAGCAGCTTAGCCACACAGAACTATGGCTACACCTTC.

This clone has more than one count but fewer than ten. The genes are TRBV7-9 and TRBJ2-1; TRBD2 matches at 13 bases. Trimming took 5 bases from V and 6 from J; bases not matched to a gene: 4. The CDR3 consists of 15 residues. CDR1 is SEHNR and CDR2 is FQNEAQ in the germline V gene (reference sequence). The CDR3 reads CASSKGLAGFNEQFF. The CDR3 region has the DNA TGTGCCAGCAGCAAGGGACTAGCGGGGTTCAATGAGCAGTTCTTC.

This clone was found once. The chain couples TRBV29-1 to TRBJ1-2; 7 nucleotides align to TRBD1. The CDR3 covers 13 residues. J was trimmed by 2 bases and V by 4 bases; bases with no gene match: 4. Germline V gene lookup returns CDR1 SQVTM and CDR2 ANQGSEA. CDR3: CSVVTGVNYGYTF. The CDR3, as DNA: TGCAGCGTTGTTACAGGGGTGAACTATGGCTACACCTTC.

The chain employs TRBV28 and TRBJ1-2, with D possibly matching TRBD1 (5 bases). The CDR3 length is 11 residues. The germline gives CDR1 MDHEN, CDR2 SYDVKM. Trimming removed 6 bases from V and 7 bases from J, with 9 bases in between. For the CDR3, the DNA is TGTGCCAGCAGCGTGGGACTTGGCTACACCTTC. Translated, it gives CASSVGLGYTF.

The rearrangement links TRBV20-1 to TRBJ1-3, with D hard to call. The ends were cut back, 7 bases at V and 4 bases at J, with 8 bases in the middle. The germline V gene encodes CDR1 DFQATT and CDR2 SNEGSKA (reference sequence). The CDR3 runs to 11 residues. CDR3 region: CSGRVGNTIYF. CDR3 DNA: TGCAGTGGACGGGTCGGAAACACCATATATTTT.

This chain connects TRBV28 to TRBJ1-4; no clear D gene. The CDR3 contains 11 residues. V shed 4 bases and J shed 6 bases, with 3 bases lying between them. CDR1 and CDR2 (germline): MDHEN, SYDVKM. The CDR3 region has the DNA TGTGCCAGCAGTTGGCATGAAAAACTGTTTTTT. Its translation: CASSWHEKLFF.

Notes on this clone: This CDR3 is also generated by other DNA sequences in the sample. This chain uses TRBV5-1 with TRBJ2-6, with D hard to call. CDR3 length equals 15 residues. CDR1 is SGHRS and CDR2 is YFSETQ in the germline V gene. Trimming pared 0 bases from V and 0 bases from J, leaving 4 bases between. CDR3 DNA sequence: TGCGCCAGCAGCTTGGCCGGCTCTGGGGCCAACGTCCTGACTTTC. Its translation: CASSLAGSGANVLTF. The full variable domain, rest sourced from reference TRBV5-1 and TRBJ2-6, is KAGVTQTPRYLIKTRGQQVTLSCSPISGHRSVSWYQQTPGQGLQFLFEYFSETQRNKGNFPGRFSGRQFSNSRSEMNVSTLELGDSALYLCASSLAGSGANVLTFGAGSRLTVL.

The CDR3 sequence: CSVLPGQAQETQYF. The CDR3 nucleotides read TGCAGCGTTCTGCCGGGACAGGCCCAAGAGACCCAGTACTTC. The chain carries TRBV29-1 and TRBJ2-5; 8 positions match TRBD1. There are 14 residues in the CDR3. Germline V lookup: CDR1 SQVTM, CDR2 ANQGSEA. The ends lost 5 bases at V and 1 base at J; junction bases unmatched: 6.

The rearrangement uses TRBV21-1 and TRBJ2-7; TRBD1, the table's D call, was not compared with the DNA. TRBV21-1 is a known pseudogene. The CDR3 extends over 15 amino acids. The CDR3 DNA reads as TGTGCCAGCATCTTCCGGGACAGACCCCTCTACGAGCAGTACTTC. Translated: CASIFRDRPLYEQYF.

This clone was picked up one time. This chain uses TRBV11-2 with TRBJ2-7; D ambiguous. CDR1 and CDR2 from the germline V gene are SGHAT and FQNNGV. This CDR3 spans 15 amino acids. V was clipped by 1 base and J by 3 bases, with 13 bases between them. CDR3 sequence: CASSLGSGTFYEQYF. CDR3 coding DNA: TGTGCCAGCAGCTTAGGTTCCGGTACCTTCTACGAGCAGTACTTC.

This clone is a singleton in its sample. The chain joins TRBV27 to TRBJ1-1; 7 bases match TRBD1. The V gene end was trimmed by 5 bases and the J gene end by 6 bases; junction bases not matched to a gene: 9. Per germline, CDR1 MNHEY and CDR2 SMNVEV (reference sequence). The CDR3 extends over 14 amino acids. CDR3 protein: CASSTGAAGAEAFF. For the CDR3, the DNA is TGTGCCAGCAGTACAGGGGCCGCCGGGGCTGAAGCTTTCTTT.

V usage is TRBV6-6 and J usage is TRBJ1-4; D may be TRBD1 (6 bases). CDR1 is MNHNY, CDR2 SVGAGI, per germline (reference sequence). V was shortened by 2 bases and J by 5 bases, with 9 bases between the two germline ends. The CDR3 totals 14 residues. CDR3: CASSYLTGNEKLFF. The CDR3 DNA is TGTGCCAGCAGTTACCTCACAGGGAATGAAAAACTGTTTTTT.

The V gene is TRBV24-1, the J gene TRBJ1-2; D might be TRBD1 (5 bases). Trimming removed 2 bases from V and 3 bases from J, with 15 bases in between. The CDR3 covers 16 residues. Germline assignment: CDR1 KGHDR and CDR2 SFDVKD. CDR3 region: CATSDSSARDYYGYTF. CDR3 DNA: TGTGCCACCAGTGATTCTTCGGCCAGGGACTACTATGGCTACACCTTC.

This clone turned up a few times. This rearrangement joins TRBV28 to TRBJ1-2; perhaps TRBD1 as D (6 bases). The V and J ends lost 6 bases and 3 bases respectively, with 14 bases between them. The CDR3 sequence is 14 residues long. Germline CDR1 and CDR2: MDHEN and SYDVKM. The CDR3 bases are TGTGCCAGCAGAAGGGGGGGGAGCCACTATGGCTACACCTTC. Its protein product is CASRRGGSHYGYTF.

The chain couples TRBV10-2 to TRBJ1-3, with D tentatively TRBD1 (6 bases). The CDR3 sequence is 15 residues long. Trimming removed 6 bases from V and 0 bases from J, with 12 bases in between. The germline V gene has CDR1 WSHSY and CDR2 SAAADI. The CDR3 DNA reads TGCGCCAGCAGCGCCGACAGGAGCTCTGGAAACACCATATATTTT. It encodes CASSADRSSGNTIYF.

The V and J genes are TRBV28 and TRBJ1-5, with D hard to call. This CDR3 is built from 16 residues. The germline V gene encodes CDR1 MDHEN and CDR2 SYDVKM. Trimming stripped 3 bases from V and 4 bases from J, with 16 bases between. CDR3 DNA sequence: TGTGCCAGCAGTTTCCCGTCATACGGGAGGAATCAGCCCCAGCATTTT. It codes for CASSFPSYGRNQPQHF.

The chain couples TRBV10-1 to TRBJ1-1; 7 nucleotides match TRBD1. CDR3 length: 15 residues. Germline CDR1 reads WNHNN; CDR2 reads SYGVQD (reference sequence). V lost 8 bases, J lost 0 bases, and 9 bases stayed unmatched. Written as DNA, the CDR3 is TGCGCCAGCTCCCACACCAGGGGGTTGAACACTGAAGCTTTCTTT. Translated: CASSHTRGLNTEAFF.